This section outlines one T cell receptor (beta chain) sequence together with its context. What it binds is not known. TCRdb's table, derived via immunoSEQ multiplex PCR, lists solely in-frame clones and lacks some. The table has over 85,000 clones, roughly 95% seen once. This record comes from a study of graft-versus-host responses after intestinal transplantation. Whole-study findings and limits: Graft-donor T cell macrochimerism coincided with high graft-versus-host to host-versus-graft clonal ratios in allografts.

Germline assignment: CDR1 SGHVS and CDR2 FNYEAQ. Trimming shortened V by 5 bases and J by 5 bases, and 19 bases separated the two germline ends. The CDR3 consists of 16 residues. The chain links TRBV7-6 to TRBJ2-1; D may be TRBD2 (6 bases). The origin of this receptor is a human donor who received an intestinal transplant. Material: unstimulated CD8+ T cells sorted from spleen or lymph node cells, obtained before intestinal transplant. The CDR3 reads CASSPGTPEGNNEQFF. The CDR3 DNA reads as TGTGCCAGCAGCCCCGGGACTCCTGAGGGTAACAATGAGCAGTTCTTC.